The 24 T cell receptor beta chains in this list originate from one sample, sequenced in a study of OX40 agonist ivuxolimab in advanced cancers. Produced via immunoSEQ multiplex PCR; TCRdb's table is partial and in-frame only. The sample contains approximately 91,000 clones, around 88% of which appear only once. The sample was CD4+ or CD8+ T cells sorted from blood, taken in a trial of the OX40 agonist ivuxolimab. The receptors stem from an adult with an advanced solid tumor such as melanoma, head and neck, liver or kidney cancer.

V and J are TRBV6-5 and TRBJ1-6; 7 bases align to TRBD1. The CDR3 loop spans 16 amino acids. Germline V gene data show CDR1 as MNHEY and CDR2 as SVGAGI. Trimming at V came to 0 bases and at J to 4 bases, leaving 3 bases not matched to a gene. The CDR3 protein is CASSYSGQHYNSPLHF. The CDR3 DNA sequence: TGTGCCAGCAGTTACTCGGGACAGCATTATAATTCACCCCTCCACTTT.

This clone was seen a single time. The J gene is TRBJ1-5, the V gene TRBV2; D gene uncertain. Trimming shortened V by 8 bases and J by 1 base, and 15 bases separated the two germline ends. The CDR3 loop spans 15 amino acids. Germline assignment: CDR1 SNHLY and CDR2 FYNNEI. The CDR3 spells CASGQEGLSNQPQHF. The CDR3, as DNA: TGTGCCAGCGGGCAGGAAGGGTTGAGCAATCAGCCCCAGCATTTT. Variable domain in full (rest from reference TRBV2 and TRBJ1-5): EPEVTQTPSHQVTQMGQEVILRCVPISNHLYFYWYRQILGQKVEFLVSFYNNEISEKSEIFDDQFSVERPDGSNFTLKIRSTKLEDSAMYFCASGQEGLSNQPQHFGDGTRLSIL.

CDR3 DNA: TGTGCCAGCAGTGTAAATGCCTACGAGCAGTACTTC. Translated: CASSVNAYEQYF. The chain links TRBV6-1 to TRBJ2-7; D is undetermined. The CDR3 runs to 12 residues. Per the germline V gene, CDR1 is MNHNS and CDR2 is SASEGT. Trimming removed 4 bases from V and 2 bases from J, with 6 bases in between.

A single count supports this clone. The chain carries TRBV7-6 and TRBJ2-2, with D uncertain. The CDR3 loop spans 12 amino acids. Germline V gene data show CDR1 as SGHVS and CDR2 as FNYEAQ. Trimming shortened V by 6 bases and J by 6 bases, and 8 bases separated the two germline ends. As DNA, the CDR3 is TGTGCCAGCAGGGACCCAGCCGGGGAGCTGTTTTTT. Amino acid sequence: CASRDPAGELFF.

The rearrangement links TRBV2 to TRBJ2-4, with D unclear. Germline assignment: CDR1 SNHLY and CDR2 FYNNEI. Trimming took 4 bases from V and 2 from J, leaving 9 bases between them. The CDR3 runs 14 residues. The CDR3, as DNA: TGTGCCAGCAGTGTACGGAGTACCAAAAACATTCAGTACTTC. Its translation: CASSVRSTKNIQYF.

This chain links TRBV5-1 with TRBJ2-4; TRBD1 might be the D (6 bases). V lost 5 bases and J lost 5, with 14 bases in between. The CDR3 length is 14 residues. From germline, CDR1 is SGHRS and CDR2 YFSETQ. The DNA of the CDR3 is TGCGCCAGCAGTCTTCAGGGGTGGGAAAACATTCAGTACTTC. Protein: CASSLQGWENIQYF. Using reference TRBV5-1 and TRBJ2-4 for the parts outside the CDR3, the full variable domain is KAGVTQTPRYLIKTRGQQVTLSCSPISGHRSVSWYQQTPGQGLQFLFEYFSETQRNKGNFPGRFSGRQFSNSRSEMNVSTLELGDSALYLCASSLQGWENIQYFGAGTRLSVL.

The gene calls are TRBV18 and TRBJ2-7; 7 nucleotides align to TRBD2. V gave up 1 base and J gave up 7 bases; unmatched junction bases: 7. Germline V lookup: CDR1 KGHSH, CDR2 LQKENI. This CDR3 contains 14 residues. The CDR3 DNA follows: TGTGCCAGCTCACCACGCGGGGGAGGTGAGGAGCAGTACTTC. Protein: CASSPRGGGEEQYF.

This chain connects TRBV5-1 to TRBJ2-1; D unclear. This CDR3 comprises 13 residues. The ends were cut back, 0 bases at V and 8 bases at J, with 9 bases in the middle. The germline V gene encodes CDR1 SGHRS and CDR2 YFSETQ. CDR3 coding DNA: TGCGCCAGCAGCTTGGTCGTCGAGGATGAGCAGTTCTTC. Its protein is CASSLVVEDEQFF.

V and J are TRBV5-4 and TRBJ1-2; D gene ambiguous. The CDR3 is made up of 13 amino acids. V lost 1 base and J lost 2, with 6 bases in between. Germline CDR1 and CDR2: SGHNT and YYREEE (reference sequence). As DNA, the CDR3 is TGTGCCAGCAGCTTGCTGAAGAACTATGGCTACACCTTC. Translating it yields CASSLLKNYGYTF.

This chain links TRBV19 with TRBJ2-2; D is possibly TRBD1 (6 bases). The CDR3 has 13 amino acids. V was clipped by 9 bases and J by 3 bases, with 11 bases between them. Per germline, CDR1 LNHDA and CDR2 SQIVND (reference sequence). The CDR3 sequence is CASRTDDTGELFF. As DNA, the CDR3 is TGTGCCAGCAGGACAGACGACACCGGGGAGCTGTTTTTT.

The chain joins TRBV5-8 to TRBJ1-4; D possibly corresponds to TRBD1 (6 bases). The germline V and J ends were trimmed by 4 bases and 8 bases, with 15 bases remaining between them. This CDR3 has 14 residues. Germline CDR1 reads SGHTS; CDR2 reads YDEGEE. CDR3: CASSRNRAPEKLFF. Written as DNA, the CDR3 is TGTGCCAGCAGCCGGAACAGGGCTCCGGAAAAACTGTTTTTT.

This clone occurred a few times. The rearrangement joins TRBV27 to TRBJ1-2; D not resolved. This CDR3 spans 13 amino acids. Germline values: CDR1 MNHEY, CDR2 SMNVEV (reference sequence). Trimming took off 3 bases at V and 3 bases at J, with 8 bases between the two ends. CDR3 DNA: TGTGCCAGCAGTTTCAGGCCTCACTATGGCTACACCTTC. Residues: CASSFRPHYGYTF.

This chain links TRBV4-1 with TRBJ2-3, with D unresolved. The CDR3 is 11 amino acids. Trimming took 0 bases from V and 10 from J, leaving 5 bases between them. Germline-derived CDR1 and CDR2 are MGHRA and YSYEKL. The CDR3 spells CASSQDSAQYF. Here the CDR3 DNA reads TGCGCCAGCAGCCAAGATTCGGCGCAGTATTTT.

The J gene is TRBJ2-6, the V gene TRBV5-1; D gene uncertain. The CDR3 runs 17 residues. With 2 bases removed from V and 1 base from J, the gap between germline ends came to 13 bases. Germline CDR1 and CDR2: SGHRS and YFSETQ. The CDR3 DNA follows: TGCGCCAGCAGCTTACAGTTAACTACGTCTGGGGCCAACGTCCTGACTTTC. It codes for CASSLQLTTSGANVLTF. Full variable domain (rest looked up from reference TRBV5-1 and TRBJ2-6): KAGVTQTPRYLIKTRGQQVTLSCSPISGHRSVSWYQQTPGQGLQFLFEYFSETQRNKGNFPGRFSGRQFSNSRSEMNVSTLELGDSALYLCASSLQLTTSGANVLTFGAGSRLTVL.

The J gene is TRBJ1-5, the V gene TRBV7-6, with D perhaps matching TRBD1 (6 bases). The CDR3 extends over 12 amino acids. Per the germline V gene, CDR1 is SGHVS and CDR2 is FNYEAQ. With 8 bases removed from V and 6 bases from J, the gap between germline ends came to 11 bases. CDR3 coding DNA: TGTGCCAGCGCAAACAGGGCTCAGCCCCAGCATTTT. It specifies CASANRAQPQHF.

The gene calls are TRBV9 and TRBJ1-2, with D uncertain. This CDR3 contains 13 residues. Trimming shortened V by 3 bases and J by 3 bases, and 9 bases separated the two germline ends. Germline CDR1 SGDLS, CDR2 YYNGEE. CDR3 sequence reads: CASSENRDYGYTF. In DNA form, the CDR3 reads TGTGCCAGCAGCGAGAACAGAGACTATGGCTACACCTTC.

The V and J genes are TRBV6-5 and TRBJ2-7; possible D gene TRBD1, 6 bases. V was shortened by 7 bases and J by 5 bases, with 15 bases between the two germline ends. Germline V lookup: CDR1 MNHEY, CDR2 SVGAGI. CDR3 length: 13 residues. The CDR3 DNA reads TGTGCCAGCAATAGAGGGGGTGGGGACGAGCAGTACTTC. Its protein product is CASNRGGGDEQYF.

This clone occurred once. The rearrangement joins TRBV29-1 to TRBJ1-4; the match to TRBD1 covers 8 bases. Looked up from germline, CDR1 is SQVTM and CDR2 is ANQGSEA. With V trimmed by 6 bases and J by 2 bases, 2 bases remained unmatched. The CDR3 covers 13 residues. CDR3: CSVTGGTNEKLFF. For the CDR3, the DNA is TGCAGCGTCACAGGGGGGACTAATGAAAAACTGTTTTTT.

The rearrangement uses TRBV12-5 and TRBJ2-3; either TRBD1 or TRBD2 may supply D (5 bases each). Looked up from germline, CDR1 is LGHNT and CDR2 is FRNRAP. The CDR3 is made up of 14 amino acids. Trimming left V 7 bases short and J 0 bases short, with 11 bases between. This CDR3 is CASAWDGSTDTQYF. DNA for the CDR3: TGTGCTAGTGCTTGGGACGGTAGCACAGATACGCAGTATTTT.

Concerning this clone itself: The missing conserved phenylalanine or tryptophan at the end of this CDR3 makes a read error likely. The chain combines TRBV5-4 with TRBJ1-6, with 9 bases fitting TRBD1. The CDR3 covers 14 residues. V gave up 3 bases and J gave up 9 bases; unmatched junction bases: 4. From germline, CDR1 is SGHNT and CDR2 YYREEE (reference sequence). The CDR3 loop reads CASSSTGGSSPLHL. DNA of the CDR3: TGTGCCAGCAGCTCCACAGGGGGCAGTTCACCCCTCCACCTT.

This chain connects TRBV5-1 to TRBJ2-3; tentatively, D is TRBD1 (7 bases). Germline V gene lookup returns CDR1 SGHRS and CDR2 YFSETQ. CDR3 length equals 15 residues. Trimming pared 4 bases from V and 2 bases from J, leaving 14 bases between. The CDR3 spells CASSPGDSYTDTQYF. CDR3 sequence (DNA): TGCGCCAGCAGCCCGGGGGACAGTTACACAGATACGCAGTATTTT.

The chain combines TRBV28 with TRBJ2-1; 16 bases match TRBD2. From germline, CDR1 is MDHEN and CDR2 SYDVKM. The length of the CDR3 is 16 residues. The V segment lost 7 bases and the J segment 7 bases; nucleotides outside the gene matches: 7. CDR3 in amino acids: CASKGLAGGRRNEQFF. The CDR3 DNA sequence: TGTGCCAGCAAGGGACTAGCGGGGGGGCGCCGGAATGAGCAGTTCTTC.

The CDR3 spells CSFPRSGGADTQYF. The CDR3 DNA sequence: TGCAGCTTCCCAAGGAGTGGGGGGGCAGATACGCAGTATTTT. The V call is TRBV29-1, the J call TRBJ2-3, with 7 bases matching TRBD2. CDR3 size: 14 residues. The junction had 12 bases not matched to a gene; V was cut back by 8 bases and J by 4 bases. From germline, CDR1 is SQVTM and CDR2 ANQGSEA.

CDR3 residues: CASSLGIAGYEQYF. CDR3 in DNA: TGTGCCAGCAGCTTAGGAATTGCCGGCTACGAGCAGTACTTC. The J gene is TRBJ2-7, the V gene TRBV5-4; D is uncertain. CDR3 length: 14 residues. V gave up 2 bases and J gave up 3 bases, with 12 bases separating them. Germline loops: CDR1 SGHNT, CDR2 YYREEE (reference sequence).